The 18 T cell receptor beta chains listed next were all sequenced from one sample in a study of human T cells and chemical hapten exposure. TCRdb processed the RACE reads anew with MiXCR; each CDR3 protein has one entry. The sample shows about 110,000 distinct CDR3 sequences, roughly a tenth of them seen only once. As for time point: patch test 2, 6 weeks after DPC sensitization. Regarding treatment: therapeutic diphenylcyclopropenone sensitization with weekly scalp DPC. This material consisted of whole blood, taken in connection with sensitization to the hapten diphenylcyclopropenone (DPC). These receptors originate from a woman in her thirties or forties with alopecia areata. Some clones in this sample may be carry-over from other donors' samples.

This clonotype was observed many times. This chain uses TRBV18 with TRBJ1-2; D possibly corresponds to TRBD1 (6 bases). Germline CDR1 and CDR2: KGHSH and LQKENI. V lost 3 bases, J lost 6 bases, and 17 bases lay in between. CDR3 length equals 15 residues. The DNA of the CDR3 is TGTGCCAGCTCACCCTCACAGGGAGTTGGGGATGGCTACACCTTC. Its translation is CASSPSQGVGDGYTF.

The gene calls are TRBV28 and TRBJ1-6; D unresolved. CDR1 and CDR2 (germline): MDHEN, SYDVKM. The CDR3 has 14 amino acids. Trimming took off 1 base at V and 9 bases at J, with 10 bases between the two ends. CDR3 nucleotide sequence: TGTGCCAGCAGTTTATTGGGCCTAGGTTCACCCCTCCACTTT. Its translation is CASSLLGLGSPLHF.

This clonotype was picked up many times. The V gene is TRBV12-3 or TRBV12-4, the J gene TRBJ2-3, with 12 bases identical to TRBD1. V gave up 4 bases and J gave up 6 bases; unmatched junction bases: 5. CDR3 length: 15 residues. The CDR3 loop reads CASSSRDRGRDTQYF. CDR3 nucleotide sequence: TGTGCCAGCAGTTCCCGGGACAGGGGGCGCGATACGCAGTATTTT.

The gene calls are TRBV7-2 and TRBJ2-1; 14 bases align to TRBD2. The V segment lost 10 bases and the J segment 7 bases; nucleotides outside the gene matches: 9. CDR1 is SGHTA, CDR2 FQGNSA, per germline. This CDR3 region has 15 residues. The CDR3 here is CAKPGLAGVGNEQFF. The DNA for the CDR3 is TGTGCCAAACCGGGACTAGCGGGGGTAGGAAATGAGCAGTTCTTC.

There are many counts of this clonotype. The CDR3 sequence: CASSLDQGNYGYTF. CDR3 coding DNA: TGCGCCAGCAGCTTGGACCAGGGAAACTATGGCTACACCTTC. This chain connects TRBV5-1 to TRBJ1-2; D possibly corresponds to TRBD1 (5 bases). The V gene's germline CDR1 is SGHRS and CDR2 YFSETQ. There are 14 residues in the CDR3. V lost 0 bases to trimming and J lost 2 bases, with 8 bases between them.

This clonotype occurred a few times. The V gene is TRBV5-4, the J gene TRBJ2-6; weak D call: TRBD2 (8 bases). Germline CDR1 and CDR2: SGHNT and YYREEE (reference sequence). CDR3 size: 17 residues. V lost 7 bases and J lost 0, with 17 bases in between. CDR3 residues: CASSGRGPGSGANVLTF. The CDR3 coding sequence is TGTGCCAGCTCCGGGAGGGGGCCCGGCTCTGGGGCCAACGTCCTGACTTTC.

This clonotype has more than one count but fewer than ten. This chain links TRBV28 with TRBJ2-4; unclear D gene. The CDR3 totals 14 residues. The V gene's germline CDR1 is MDHEN and CDR2 SYDVKM. V was trimmed by 4 bases and J by 0 bases, leaving 7 bases between them. CDR3 protein: CASSWAGAKNIQYF. In nucleotides, the CDR3 is TGTGCCAGCAGTTGGGCAGGAGCCAAAAACATTCAGTACTTC.

The V gene is TRBV12-2, the J gene TRBJ1-2. TRBV12-2 is a listed pseudogene. CDR3 length equals 15 residues. CDR3 protein: CASRLVIRINYGYTF. The CDR3 bases are TGTGCAAGTCGCTTAGTGATCAGGATTAACTATGGCTACACCTTC.

The rearrangement uses TRBV6-2 or TRBV6-3 and TRBJ1-1; D unclear. Germline V gene data show CDR1 as MNHEY and CDR2 as SVGEGT. V was cut by 5 bases and J by 3 bases, with 10 bases left in between. The CDR3 has 13 amino acids. Here the CDR3 reads CASSPRIYTEAFF. The CDR3 nucleotides are TGTGCCAGCAGTCCCCGGATATACACTGAAGCTTTCTTT.

The chain is built from TRBV5-1 and TRBJ1-4; D ambiguous. This CDR3 region has 13 residues. The germline CDR1 and CDR2 sequences are SGHRS and YFSETQ. V lost 4 bases and J 5 bases, leaving 9 bases between the germline ends. CDR3 in DNA: TGCGCCAGCAGCGGGGATACAAATGAAAAACTGTTTTTT. Translated: CASSGDTNEKLFF.

V gene TRBV20-1 combines with J gene TRBJ1-1; D is possibly TRBD1 (5 bases). In germline, CDR1 is DFQATT, CDR2 SNEGSKA (reference sequence). This CDR3 contains 18 residues. Trimming pared 3 bases from V and 4 bases from J, leaving 27 bases between. DNA for the CDR3: TGCAGTGCTAGGTCTCGTTCCTCCCTGGGGGTCGTAGGCACTGAAGCTTTCTTT. It encodes CSARSRSSLGVVGTEAFF.

This clonotype was seen once. The J gene is TRBJ1-5, the V gene TRBV28; D perhaps matches TRBD1 (5 bases). V lost 6 bases, J lost 3 bases, and 15 bases lay in between. This CDR3 has 15 residues. Germline V gene data show CDR1 as MDHEN and CDR2 as SYDVKM. The DNA for the CDR3 is TGTGCCAGCAGGGAGGAAGGGGTCCTCAATCAGCCCCAGCATTTT. It encodes CASREEGVLNQPQHF.

This clonotype has a handful of counts. The chain couples TRBV7-6 to TRBJ1-6, with a weak D call TRBD1 (5 bases). Germline V gives CDR1 SGHVS, CDR2 FNYEAQ. V shed 1 base and J shed 12 bases, with 7 bases lying between them. The CDR3 length is 12 residues. CDR3 region: CASSLVGEPLHF. The CDR3 nucleotides are TGTGCCAGCAGCTTAGTGGGGGAACCCCTCCACTTT. Full variable domain (remainder filled in from reference TRBV7-6 and TRBJ1-6): GAGVSQSPRYKVTKRGQDVALRCDPISGHVSLYWYRQALGQGPEFLTYFNYEAQQDKSGLPNDRFSAERPEGSISTLTIQRTEQRDSAMYRCASSLVGEPLHFGNGTRLTVT.

There are a few counts of this clonotype. This chain links TRBV7-9 with TRBJ1-2; 12 bases map to TRBD1. The CDR3 length is 16 residues. The trim removed 5 bases at V and 4 bases at J, leaving 8 bases unmatched. CDR1 SEHNR and CDR2 FQNEAQ come from the germline V gene (reference sequence). For the CDR3, the DNA is TGTGCCAGCAGCCTAACCGGGACAGGGGGCGTCTATGGCTACACCTTC. Translated, it gives CASSLTGTGGVYGYTF.

The chain links TRBV10-3 to TRBJ1-6; 7 nucleotides align to TRBD1. This CDR3 has 17 amino acids. J gave up 5 bases and V 2 bases, and 9 bases lay outside the gene matches. Per the germline V gene, CDR1 is ENHRY and CDR2 is SYGVKD. The CDR3 coding sequence is TGTGCCATCAGTGAGAGACAGGGCACCTTGAATAATTCACCCCTCCACTTT. Translation: CAISERQGTLNNSPLHF.

CDR3 sequence reads: CASSLGPGRGWETQYF. CDR3 in DNA: TGTGCCAGCAGCTTAGGCCCAGGCCGGGGATGGGAGACCCAGTACTTC. This chain connects TRBV7-2 to TRBJ2-5, with TRBD2 as a possible D gene (5 bases). This CDR3 contains 16 residues. Germline values: CDR1 SGHTA, CDR2 FQGNSA. Trimming removed 1 base from V and 5 bases from J, with 17 bases in between.

This clonotype was counted a few times. This chain connects TRBV12-3 or TRBV12-4 to TRBJ1-1, with D perhaps matching TRBD1 (5 bases). The V gene lost 6 bases and the J gene lost 9 bases, with 14 bases spanning the gap. The CDR3 spans 12 residues. The CDR3 loop is CASRGEVRKAFF. CDR3 DNA: TGTGCCAGCAGGGGGGAGGTACGCAAAGCTTTCTTT.

J is TRBJ1-4 and V is TRBV7-9; 8 bases align to TRBD1. The germline V gene encodes CDR1 SEHNR and CDR2 FQNEAQ (reference sequence). The CDR3 extends over 12 amino acids. The CDR3 loop reads CVTGQGNEKLFF. The CDR3 DNA follows: TGTGTCACCGGACAGGGTAATGAAAAACTGTTTTTT.